The rows below give T cell receptor beta chains drawn from one sample of a study of identical twins. One entry per CDR3 protein, called by TCRdb with MiXCR from the 5' RACE reads. The sample has approximately 530,000 distinct CDR3 sequences, about a fifth seen once. The same sample was also used in a study of yellow fever vaccine responses in identical twins.

Material for sequencing was CD4+ T cells sorted from blood. These TCRs come from a woman in her late teens or twenties in good health. The CDR3 runs from the conserved cysteine through the conserved F or W. D genes are given only for firm matches. Rows give clone size only sometimes, using once, few, many, or a class for an expanded clone.

d_call	v_call	clone_size	j_call	cdr3_nt	cdr3_aa
.	TRBV12-3/TRBV12-4	.	TRBJ1-5	TGTGCCAGCAGTTTATCAGGGGACAGCAATCAGCCCCAGCATTTT	CASSLSGDSNQPQHF
.	TRBV10-3	.	TRBJ2-1	TGTGCCATCAGTGATGTAGCGGCCTCCTACAATGAGCAGTTCTTC	CAISDVAASYNEQFF
.	TRBV6-2/TRBV6-3	many	TRBJ1-5	TGTGCCAGCCGGGACAATAGCAATCAGCCCCAGCATTTT	CASRDNSNQPQHF
TRBD2	TRBV18	.	TRBJ2-5	TGTGCCAGCTCACCAACTAGCGGGAGTTGGGAGACCCAGTACTTC	CASSPTSGSWETQYF
TRBD1	TRBV24-1	.	TRBJ2-1	TGTGCCACCAGTGATCAGACAGGGGGAAGCTCCTACAATGAGCAGTTCTTC	CATSDQTGGSSYNEQFF
.	TRBV20-1	.	TRBJ2-3	TGCAGTGCTGCGGACCTGCGGGGCACAGATACGCAGTATTTT	CSAADLRGTDTQYF
TRBD2	TRBV3-1	.	TRBJ2-3	TGTGCCAGCAGTAGACTAGCGGGAGAGGGTACGGTGACGCAGTATTTT	CASSRLAGEGTVTQYF
.	TRBV12-3/TRBV12-4	.	TRBJ1-3	TGTGCCAGCAGCATCCAGGGGAACTCTGGAAACACCATATATTTT	CASSIQGNSGNTIYF
TRBD1	TRBV7-9	many	TRBJ1-1	TGTGCCAGCACCGGACAGGGGAACACTGAAGCTTTCTTT	CASTGQGNTEAFF
.	TRBV29-1	.	TRBJ2-7	TGCAGCGTTGAGTTCTGGGGACGCGACGAGCAGTACTTC	CSVEFWGRDEQYF
.	TRBV18	.	TRBJ1-2	TGTGCCAGCTCACCGGAGCGGACCCCGAACTATGGCTACACCTTC	CASSPERTPNYGYTF
.	TRBV12-3/TRBV12-4	few	TRBJ2-4	TGTGCCAGCAGTTTAGCGGGGAGGATCAAAGGGGGCATTCAGTACTTC	CASSLAGRIKGGIQYF
.	TRBV4-2	.	TRBJ2-2	TGTGCCAGCAGCCAAGAGGGTCTTATAGACACCGGGGAGCTGTTTTTT	CASSQEGLIDTGELFF
TRBD2	TRBV20-1	.	TRBJ2-3	TGCAGTGCTAGACTAGCGGGGGCTGATACGCAGTATTTT	CSARLAGADTQYF
.	TRBV7-6	.	TRBJ1-4	TGTGCCAGCGGGGAGGTGGAAGCAACTAATGAAAAACTGTTTTTT	CASGEVEATNEKLFF
TRBD1	TRBV7-4	.	TRBJ1-1	TGTGCCAGCAGCCTCCGCCGAGGACAGGGGAAACGAGCTTTCTTT	CASSLRRGQGKRAFF
TRBD1	TRBV20-1	many	TRBJ2-1	TGCAGTGCTGGGAGGACAGGGTCGTCCAATGAGCAGTTCTTC	CSAGRTGSSNEQFF
TRBD2	TRBV9	.	TRBJ2-2	TGTGCCAGCAGCCTAGCGGGAGGACCGGAGCTGTTTTTT	CASSLAGGPELFF
.	TRBV7-9	.	TRBJ2-5	TGTGCCAGCAGCTTGGACGGGCCGTCCTGGGAGACCCAGTACTTC	CASSLDGPSWETQYF
TRBD1	TRBV12-3/TRBV12-4	.	TRBJ1-5	TGTGCCAGCGGGGGAACAGGGGAGGCTGGACAGCCCCAGCATTTT	CASGGTGEAGQPQHF
TRBD2	TRBV7-3	many	TRBJ2-7	TGTGCCAGCAGCTCTTCTAGCGGGAGTTCCTACGAGCAGTACTTC	CASSSSSGSSYEQYF
.	TRBV7-9	.	TRBJ1-6	TGTGCCAGCACCGGGCGGCTCTCCTATAATTCACCCCTCCACTTT	CASTGRLSYNSPLHF
.	TRBV15	few	TRBJ2-2	TGTGCCACCAGCAGAGCGGGGGCTGGCGGGGAGCTGTTTTTT	CATSRAGAGGELFF
.	TRBV12-3/TRBV12-4	many	TRBJ1-1	TGTGCCAGCAGTGGGGGGGTACTGGCTGAAACTTTCTTT	CASSGGVLAETFF
.	TRBV5-1	few	TRBJ2-7	TGCGCCAGCAGCTGGACCGGGACGGACTCCTACGAGCAGTACTTC	CASSWTGTDSYEQYF
TRBD1	TRBV12-3/TRBV12-4	.	TRBJ1-6	TGTGCCAGCAGTTTGCTCGGACAGGGGGCTTCACCCCTCCACTTT	CASSLLGQGASPLHF
.	TRBV5-1	.	TRBJ1-1	TGCGCCAGCAGTACTGGAGGCAGAGAGAACACTGAAGCTTTCTTT	CASSTGGRENTEAFF
.	TRBV19	.	TRBJ2-7	TGTGCCAGTAGTATGGGGGGTAGGGGAGGAGAGCAGTACTTC	CASSMGGRGGEQYF
.	TRBV5-5	few	TRBJ2-3	TGTGCCAGCAGCTTGGGGAGGAGGGATACGCAGTATTTT	CASSLGRRDTQYF
.	TRBV12-3/TRBV12-4	many	TRBJ2-3	TGTGCCAGCAGTCAGGCCACAGATACGCAGTATTTT	CASSQATDTQYF
.	TRBV2	.	TRBJ1-1	TGTGCCAGCAGTGAGATGCAGGGCGACACTGAAGCTTTCTTT	CASSEMQGDTEAFF
TRBD2	TRBV5-1	.	TRBJ2-1	TGCGCCAGCAGCACGGGACTAGCGGGAGTTGGAACTTACAATGAGCAGTTCTTC	CASSTGLAGVGTYNEQFF
TRBD1	TRBV10-3	few	TRBJ2-7	TGTGCCATCAGAGGACAGGGCTACGAGCAGTACTTC	CAIRGQGYEQYF
.	TRBV4-1	few	TRBJ2-1	TGCGCCAGCAGCCAAAATTTTCTGCAGGGTAATTGGGAATTCAATGAGCAGTTCTTC	CASSQNFLQGNWEFNEQFF